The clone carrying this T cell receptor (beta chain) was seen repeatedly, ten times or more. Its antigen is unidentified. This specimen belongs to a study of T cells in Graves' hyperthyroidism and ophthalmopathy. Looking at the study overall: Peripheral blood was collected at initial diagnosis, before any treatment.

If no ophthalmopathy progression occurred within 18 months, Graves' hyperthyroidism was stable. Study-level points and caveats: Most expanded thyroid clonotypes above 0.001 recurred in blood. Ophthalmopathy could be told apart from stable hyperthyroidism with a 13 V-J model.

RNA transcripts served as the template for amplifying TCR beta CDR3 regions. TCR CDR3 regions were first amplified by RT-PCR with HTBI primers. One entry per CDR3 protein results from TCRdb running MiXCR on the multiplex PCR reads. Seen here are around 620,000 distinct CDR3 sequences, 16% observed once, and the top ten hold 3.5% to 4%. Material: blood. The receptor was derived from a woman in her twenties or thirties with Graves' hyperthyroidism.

CDR3 sequence: CSARDWSGRASSYNEQFF. CDR3 coding DNA: TGCAGTGCTAGAGATTGGTCCGGGAGGGCAAGCTCCTACAATGAGCAGTTCTTC. V usage is TRBV20-1 and J usage is TRBJ2-1, with TRBD2 matching 8 bases. Germline trimming cut 0 bases from V and 0 bases from J; bases unmatched to any gene: 10. The germline CDR1 and CDR2 sequences are DFQATT and SNEGSKA (reference sequence). The CDR3 sequence is 18 residues long.